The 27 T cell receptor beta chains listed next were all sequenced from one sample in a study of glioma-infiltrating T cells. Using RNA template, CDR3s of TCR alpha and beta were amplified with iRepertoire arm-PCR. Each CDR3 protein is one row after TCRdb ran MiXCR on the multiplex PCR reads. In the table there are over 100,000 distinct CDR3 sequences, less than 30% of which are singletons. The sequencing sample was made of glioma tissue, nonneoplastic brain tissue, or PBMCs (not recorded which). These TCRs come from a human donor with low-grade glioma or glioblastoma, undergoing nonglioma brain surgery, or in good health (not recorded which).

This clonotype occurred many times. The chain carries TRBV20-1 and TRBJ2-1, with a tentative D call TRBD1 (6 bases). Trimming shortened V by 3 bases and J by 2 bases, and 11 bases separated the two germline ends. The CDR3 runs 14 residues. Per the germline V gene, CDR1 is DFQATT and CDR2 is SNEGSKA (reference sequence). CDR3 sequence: CSAREQGPYNEQFF. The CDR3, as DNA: TGCAGTGCTAGGGAACAGGGCCCCTACAATGAGCAGTTCTTC.

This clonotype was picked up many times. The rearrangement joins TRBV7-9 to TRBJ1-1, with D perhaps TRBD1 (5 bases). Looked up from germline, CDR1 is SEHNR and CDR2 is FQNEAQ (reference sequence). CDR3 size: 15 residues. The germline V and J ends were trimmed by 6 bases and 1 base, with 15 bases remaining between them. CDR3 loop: CASRQDIIRNTEAFF. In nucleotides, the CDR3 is TGTGCCAGCAGACAGGACATAATAAGGAACACTGAAGCTTTCTTT.

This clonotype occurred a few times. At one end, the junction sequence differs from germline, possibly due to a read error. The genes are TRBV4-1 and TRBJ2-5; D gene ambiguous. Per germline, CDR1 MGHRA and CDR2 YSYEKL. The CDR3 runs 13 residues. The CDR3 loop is CASSQETQETQYF. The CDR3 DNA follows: TGCGCCAGCAGTCAAGAGACGCAAGAGACCCAGTACTTC.

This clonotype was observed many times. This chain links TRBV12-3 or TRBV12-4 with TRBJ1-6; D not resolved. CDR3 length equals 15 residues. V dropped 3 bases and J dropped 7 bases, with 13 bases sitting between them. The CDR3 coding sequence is TGTGCCAGCAGTTTGGAGGGCACGGGGAATTCACCCCTCCACTTT. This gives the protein CASSLEGTGNSPLHF.

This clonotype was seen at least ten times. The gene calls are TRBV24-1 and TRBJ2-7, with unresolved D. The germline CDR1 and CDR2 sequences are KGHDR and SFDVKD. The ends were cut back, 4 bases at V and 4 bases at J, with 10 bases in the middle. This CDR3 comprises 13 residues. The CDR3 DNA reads TGTGCCACCAGTGAGGGTGATAGTTACGAGCAGTACTTC. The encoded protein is CATSEGDSYEQYF.

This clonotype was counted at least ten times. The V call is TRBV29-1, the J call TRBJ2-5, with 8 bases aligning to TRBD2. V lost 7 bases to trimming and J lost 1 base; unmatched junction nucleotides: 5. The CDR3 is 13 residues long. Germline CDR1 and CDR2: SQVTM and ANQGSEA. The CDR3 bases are TGCAGCGCCACAGCGGGAGCCCAAGAGACCCAGTACTTC. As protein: CSATAGAQETQYF.

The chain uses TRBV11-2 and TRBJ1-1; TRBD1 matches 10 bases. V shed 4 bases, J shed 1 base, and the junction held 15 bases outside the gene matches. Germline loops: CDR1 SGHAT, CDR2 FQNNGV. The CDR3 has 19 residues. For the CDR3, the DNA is TGTGCCAGCAGCTCCAACCCAGCGGGGGACAGGGGCTGGAACACTGAAGCTTTCTTT. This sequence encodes CASSSNPAGDRGWNTEAFF.

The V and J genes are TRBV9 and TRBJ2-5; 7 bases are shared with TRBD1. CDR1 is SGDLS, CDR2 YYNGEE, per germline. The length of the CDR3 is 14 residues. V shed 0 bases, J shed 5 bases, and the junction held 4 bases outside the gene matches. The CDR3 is CASSVEGAVETQYF. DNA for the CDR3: TGTGCCAGCAGCGTAGAGGGGGCGGTTGAGACCCAGTACTTC.

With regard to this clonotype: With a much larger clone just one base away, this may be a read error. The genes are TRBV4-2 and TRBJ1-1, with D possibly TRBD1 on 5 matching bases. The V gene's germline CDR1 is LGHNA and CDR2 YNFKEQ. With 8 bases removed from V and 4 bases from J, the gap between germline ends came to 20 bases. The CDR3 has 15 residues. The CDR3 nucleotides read TGTGCCAGCGTGAGACCGGGACGCAAAACCACTGAAGCTTTCTTT. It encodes CASVRPGRKTTEAFF.

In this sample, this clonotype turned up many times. The DNA of the CDR3 is TGTGCCAGCTCCCGAGGCGGGGACAGGACATATGGCTACACCTTC. This sequence encodes CASSRGGDRTYGYTF. V usage is TRBV18 and J usage is TRBJ1-2; 8 bases are shared with TRBD1. The junction had 11 bases not matched to a gene; V was cut back by 6 bases and J by 5 bases. The germline V gene has CDR1 KGHSH and CDR2 LQKENI. The length of the CDR3 is 15 residues.

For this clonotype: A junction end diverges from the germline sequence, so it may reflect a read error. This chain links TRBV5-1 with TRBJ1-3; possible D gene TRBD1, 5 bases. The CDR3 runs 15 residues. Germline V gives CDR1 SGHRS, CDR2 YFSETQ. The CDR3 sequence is CAGSFSGGSGNTIYF. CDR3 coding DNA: TGCGCCGGCAGCTTTTCTGGGGGCTCTGGAAACACCATATATTTT.

This CDR3 reads CASSQQGLYYEQYF. CDR3 coding DNA: TGTGCCAGCAGCCAGCAGGGACTTTACTACGAGCAGTACTTC. This chain uses TRBV3-1 with TRBJ2-7; tentatively, D is TRBD2 (6 bases). This CDR3 has 14 residues. Trimming cost V 3 bases and J 3 bases, with 12 bases left between them. The germline gives CDR1 LGHDT, CDR2 YNNKEL (reference sequence).

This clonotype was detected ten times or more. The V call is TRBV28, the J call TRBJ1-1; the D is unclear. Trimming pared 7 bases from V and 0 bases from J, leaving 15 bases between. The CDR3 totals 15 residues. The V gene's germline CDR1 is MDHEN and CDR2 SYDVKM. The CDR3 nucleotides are TGTGCCAGCACCTCGGTCGGTTTCCTGAACACTGAAGCTTTCTTT. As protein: CASTSVGFLNTEAFF.

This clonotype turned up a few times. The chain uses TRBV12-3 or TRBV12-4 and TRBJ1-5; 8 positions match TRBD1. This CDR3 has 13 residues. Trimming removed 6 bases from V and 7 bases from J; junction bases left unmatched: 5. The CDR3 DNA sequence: TGTGCCAGCAGACAGACAGGGGAACAGCCCCAGCATTTT. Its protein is CASRQTGEQPQHF.

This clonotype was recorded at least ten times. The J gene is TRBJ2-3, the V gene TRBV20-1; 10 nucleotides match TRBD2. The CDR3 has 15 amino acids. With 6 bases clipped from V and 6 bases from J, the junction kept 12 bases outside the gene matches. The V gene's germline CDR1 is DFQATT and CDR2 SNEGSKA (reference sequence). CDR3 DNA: TGCAGTGCCAGGCGAAGCGGGAGGGCAGGGGATACGCAGTATTTT. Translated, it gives CSARRSGRAGDTQYF.

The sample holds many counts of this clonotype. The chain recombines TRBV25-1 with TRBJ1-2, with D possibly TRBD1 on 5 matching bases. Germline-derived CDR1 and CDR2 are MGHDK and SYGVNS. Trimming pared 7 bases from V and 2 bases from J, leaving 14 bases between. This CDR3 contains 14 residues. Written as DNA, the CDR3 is TGTGCCAGCACCGGGACCCAGAGGAACTATGGCTACACCTTC. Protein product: CASTGTQRNYGYTF.

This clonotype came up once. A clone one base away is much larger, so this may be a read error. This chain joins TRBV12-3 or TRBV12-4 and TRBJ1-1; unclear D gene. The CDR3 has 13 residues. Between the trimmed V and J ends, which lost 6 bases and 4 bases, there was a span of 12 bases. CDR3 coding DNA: TGTGCCAGCAGCCTCGGGAGGCTCACTGAAGCTTTCTTT. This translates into CASSLGRLTEAFF.

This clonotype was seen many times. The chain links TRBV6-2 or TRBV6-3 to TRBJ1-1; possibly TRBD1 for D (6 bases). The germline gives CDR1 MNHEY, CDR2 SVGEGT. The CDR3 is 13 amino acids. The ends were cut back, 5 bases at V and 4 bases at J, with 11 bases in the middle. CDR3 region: CASSVTGFTEAFF. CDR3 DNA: TGTGCCAGCAGTGTAACAGGGTTCACTGAAGCTTTCTTT.

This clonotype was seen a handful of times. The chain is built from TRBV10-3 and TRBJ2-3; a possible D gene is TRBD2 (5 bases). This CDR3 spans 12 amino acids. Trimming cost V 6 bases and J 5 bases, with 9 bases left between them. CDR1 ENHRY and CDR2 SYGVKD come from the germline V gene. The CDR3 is CAISPLGDTQYF. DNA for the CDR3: TGTGCCATCAGCCCACTAGGAGATACGCAGTATTTT.

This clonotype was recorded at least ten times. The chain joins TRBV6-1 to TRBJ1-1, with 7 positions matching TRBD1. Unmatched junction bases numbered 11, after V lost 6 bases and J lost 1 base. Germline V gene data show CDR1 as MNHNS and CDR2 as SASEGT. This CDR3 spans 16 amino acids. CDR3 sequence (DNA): TGTGCCAGCAGGATTACTGGACAGGCGACGAACACTGAAGCTTTCTTT. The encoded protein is CASRITGQATNTEAFF.

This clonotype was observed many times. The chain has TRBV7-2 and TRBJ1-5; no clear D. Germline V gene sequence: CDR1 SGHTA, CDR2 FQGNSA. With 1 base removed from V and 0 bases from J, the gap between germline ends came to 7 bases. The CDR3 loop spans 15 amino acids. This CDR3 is CASSLVTDSNQPQHF. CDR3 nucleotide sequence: TGTGCCAGCAGCTTAGTTACAGATAGCAATCAGCCCCAGCATTTT.

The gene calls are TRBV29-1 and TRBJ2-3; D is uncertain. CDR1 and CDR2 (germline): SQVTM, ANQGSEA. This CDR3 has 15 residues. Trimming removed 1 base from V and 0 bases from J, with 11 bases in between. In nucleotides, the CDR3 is TGCAGCGTTGAAGTAGAAGCCGCTAGCACAGATACGCAGTATTTT. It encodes CSVEVEAASTDTQYF.

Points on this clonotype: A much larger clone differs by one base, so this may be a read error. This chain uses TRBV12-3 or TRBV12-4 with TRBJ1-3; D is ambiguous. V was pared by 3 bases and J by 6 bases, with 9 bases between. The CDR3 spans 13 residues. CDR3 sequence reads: CASSLAGLNTIYF. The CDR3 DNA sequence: TGTGCCAGCAGTTTGGCGGGGTTAAACACCATATATTTT.

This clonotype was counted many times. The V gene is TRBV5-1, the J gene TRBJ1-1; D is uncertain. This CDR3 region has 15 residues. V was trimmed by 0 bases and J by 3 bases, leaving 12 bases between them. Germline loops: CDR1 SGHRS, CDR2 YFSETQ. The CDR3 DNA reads TGCGCCAGCAGCTTGGTAATCAGCGGGGACACTGAAGCTTTCTTT. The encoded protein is CASSLVISGDTEAFF.

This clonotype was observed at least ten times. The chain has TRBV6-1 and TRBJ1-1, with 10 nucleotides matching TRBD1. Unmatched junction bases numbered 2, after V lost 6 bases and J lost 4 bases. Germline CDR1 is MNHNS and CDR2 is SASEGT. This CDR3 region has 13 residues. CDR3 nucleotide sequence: TGTGCCAGCAGGTGGACAGGGGGCACTGAAGCTTTCTTT. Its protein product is CASRWTGGTEAFF.

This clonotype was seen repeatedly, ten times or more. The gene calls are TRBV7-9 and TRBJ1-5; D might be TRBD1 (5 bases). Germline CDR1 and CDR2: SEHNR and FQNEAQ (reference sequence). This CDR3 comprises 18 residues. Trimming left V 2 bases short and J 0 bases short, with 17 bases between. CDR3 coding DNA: TGTGCCAGCAGCTTACTGGGGGGGAGGCCTTATAGCAATCAGCCCCAGCATTTT. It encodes CASSLLGGRPYSNQPQHF.

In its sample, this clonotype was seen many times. The CDR3 here is CATSDFGTQHNQPQHF. The CDR3 bases are TGTGCCACCAGTGATTTTGGGACACAGCACAATCAGCCCCAGCATTTT. This rearrangement joins TRBV24-1 to TRBJ1-5; a weak D match, TRBD1 (6 bases). V shed 1 base and J shed 3 bases, with 12 bases lying between them. This CDR3 has 16 residues. CDR1 and CDR2 (germline): KGHDR, SFDVKD.